One sample yielded the 7 T cell receptor beta chains listed below, sequenced in a study of glioma-infiltrating T cells. Using RNA template, CDR3s of TCR alpha and beta were amplified with iRepertoire arm-PCR. Via MiXCR, TCRdb re-called the multiplex PCR reads, giving one row per CDR3 protein. Of around 190,000 distinct CDR3 sequences in the sample, more than 25% were seen once. The sequenced material came from glioma tissue, nonneoplastic brain tissue, or PBMCs (not recorded which). Source of these receptors: a human donor with low-grade glioma or glioblastoma, undergoing nonglioma brain surgery, or in good health (not recorded which).

The sample holds many counts of this clonotype. The chain has TRBV28 and TRBJ2-7, with D hard to call. The CDR3 spans 12 residues. Germline CDR1 MDHEN, CDR2 SYDVKM. The V end was cut by 4 bases, the J end by 1 base, with 5 bases between. CDR3 in amino acids: CASSYWSYEQYF. The CDR3 DNA is TGTGCCAGCAGTTACTGGTCCTACGAGCAGTACTTC.

This clonotype was counted many times. The chain is built from TRBV5-8 and TRBJ1-2; perhaps TRBD1 as D (6 bases). The CDR3 contains 15 residues. Germline values: CDR1 SGHTS, CDR2 YDEGEE. Between the trimmed V and J ends, which lost 0 bases and 4 bases, there was a span of 13 bases. In DNA, the CDR3 is TGTGCCAGCAGCTTGGTCGCGACAGGCTTCTATGGCTACACCTTC. Its translation is CASSLVATGFYGYTF.

This clonotype occurred many times. The rearrangement uses TRBV20-1 and TRBJ1-2; D may be TRBD1 (6 bases). Trimming took off 4 bases at V and 8 bases at J, with 23 bases between the two ends. Germline CDR1 and CDR2: DFQATT and SNEGSKA (reference sequence). CDR3 length: 15 amino acids. The chain's CDR3 is CSANLQGRQVGGYTF. In DNA form, the CDR3 reads TGCAGTGCTAATCTACAGGGTCGTCAAGTGGGGGGCTACACCTTC.

The chain carries TRBV19 and TRBJ2-3; 14 bases line up with TRBD2. After removal of 10 bases from V and 8 bases from J, the junction contained 8 bases not matched to a gene. The germline CDR1 and CDR2 sequences are LNHDA and SQIVND (reference sequence). The CDR3 runs 14 residues. The CDR3 DNA is TGTGCCATCGGGACTAGCGGGGGAGGCGGTACGCAGTATTTT. Protein product: CAIGTSGGGGTQYF.

Details on this clonotype: A single base separates this from a much larger clone, so it may be a read error. V is TRBV27 and J is TRBJ2-3; TRBD2 matches at 12 bases. CDR3 size: 18 residues. Germline V lookup: CDR1 MNHEY, CDR2 SMNVEV (reference sequence). The CDR3 nucleotides are TGTGCCAGCAGTTTAGCTAGCGGGAGGGCCTTCGGGACAGGTACGCAGTATTTT. Protein: CASSLASGRAFGTGTQYF.

This clonotype came up many times. The chain has TRBV25-1 and TRBJ2-3; D is unresolved. This CDR3 spans 14 amino acids. Per the germline V gene, CDR1 is MGHDK and CDR2 is SYGVNS. V lost 1 base, J lost 1 base, and 6 bases lay in between. The CDR3 loop reads CASSEWAGTDTQYF. CDR3 nucleotides: TGTGCCAGCAGTGAATGGGCCGGCACAGATACGCAGTATTTT.

This clonotype was counted many times. CDR3 loop: CASITPGLGVGEQFF. The CDR3 region has the DNA TGTGCCAGTATCACACCGGGACTAGGGGTAGGGGAGCAGTTCTTC. The J gene is TRBJ2-1, the V gene TRBV19; 8 nucleotides agree with TRBD2. Per the germline V gene, CDR1 is LNHDA and CDR2 is SQIVND (reference sequence). The V and J ends lost 7 bases and 10 bases, in that order; junction bases with no gene match: 15. The CDR3 length is 15 residues.